The 25 T cell receptor beta chains reported below all come from one sample, sequenced in a study of T cell responses to AZD1222 COVID-19 vaccine. Clones were read by immunoSEQ multiplex PCR, and TCRdb kept only the in-frame ones, dropping some. The sample has about 160,000 clones; around 90% are singletons. Material: peripheral blood, obtained on day 0 of MenACWY control vaccination. The source is an adult in good health.

To note about this clone: Other DNA sequences in this sample translate to the same CDR3. The CDR3 loop reads CASSVGGGNQPQHF. CDR3 in DNA: TGTGCCAGCAGCGTAGGAGGAGGCAATCAGCCCCAGCATTTT. The V and J genes are TRBV9 and TRBJ1-5, with unresolved D. V gave up 0 bases and J gave up 2 bases, with 6 bases separating them. This CDR3 is built from 14 residues. CDR1 is SGDLS and CDR2 is YYNGEE in the germline V gene.

The V gene is TRBV27, the J gene TRBJ1-4; D is unclear. This CDR3 spans 15 amino acids. CDR1 is MNHEY, CDR2 SMNVEV, per germline (reference sequence). The V and J ends lost 3 bases and 2 bases respectively, with 10 bases between them. The CDR3 nucleotides are TGTGCCAGCAGTTTGACCGGGAGGACTAATGAAAAACTGTTTTTT. Its protein is CASSLTGRTNEKLFF.

The chain links TRBV10-2 to TRBJ1-2, with D possibly TRBD1 on 5 matching bases. V lost 11 bases and J 5 bases, leaving 18 bases between the germline ends. Germline lookup yields CDR1 WSHSY and CDR2 SAAADI. The CDR3 totals 13 residues. CDR3 nucleotides: TGCGCCTCCAGCACAGGCCGAGAGTATGGCTACACCTTC. This encodes CASSTGREYGYTF.

The chain couples TRBV4-1 to TRBJ1-2; possibly TRBD1 for D (6 bases). Looked up from germline, CDR1 is MGHRA and CDR2 is YSYEKL. The CDR3 contains 15 residues. Between the trimmed V and J ends, which lost 0 bases and 1 base, there was a span of 9 bases. The CDR3 spells CASSQETGRNYGYTF. The CDR3 nucleotides read TGCGCCAGCAGCCAAGAGACAGGACGTAACTATGGCTACACCTTC.

J is TRBJ2-7 and V is TRBV19; 8 bases match TRBD2. V trimming: 6 bases; J trimming: 3 bases; junction bases outside the gene matches: 10. Germline CDR1 is LNHDA and CDR2 is SQIVND (reference sequence). This CDR3 spans 15 amino acids. CDR3 nucleotide sequence: TGTGCCAGTAGACCACAATCGGGGGGGATCTACGAGCAGTACTTC. Translated: CASRPQSGGIYEQYF.

The rearrangement uses TRBV11-2 and TRBJ2-7; a weak D match, TRBD1 (6 bases). The CDR3 contains 14 residues. Germline CDR1 SGHAT, CDR2 FQNNGV. V shed 8 bases and J shed 5 bases, with 19 bases lying between them. The CDR3 DNA reads as TGTGCCAGCTATGGGGGCTGGCCTCTCCACGAGCAGTACTTC. Its protein is CASYGGWPLHEQYF. Complete variable domain (other parts from reference TRBV11-2 and TRBJ2-7): EAGVAQSPRYKIIEKRQSVAFWCNPISGHATLYWYQQILGQGPKLLIQFQNNGVVDDSQLPKDRFSAERLKGVDSTLKIQPAKLEDSAVYLCASYGGWPLHEQYFGPGTRLTVT.

V usage is TRBV19 and J usage is TRBJ2-2, with 9 bases matching TRBD2. CDR1 and CDR2 from the germline V gene are LNHDA and SQIVND (reference sequence). This CDR3 spans 18 amino acids. Losses at the gene ends were 1 base for V and 0 bases for J; bases not matched to a gene: 6. The CDR3 reads CASSIALAGTANTGELFF. DNA of the CDR3: TGTGCCAGTAGTATAGCGCTAGCGGGAACGGCGAACACCGGGGAGCTGTTTTTT.

This CDR3 is CASSLRTASAFF. The CDR3 DNA sequence: TGTGCCAGCAGCCTCCGGACGGCCTCGGCTTTCTTT. The V and J genes are TRBV28 and TRBJ1-1; no reliable D call. Germline-derived CDR1 and CDR2 are MDHEN and SYDVKM. The CDR3 loop spans 12 amino acids. V dropped 6 bases and J dropped 11 bases, with 16 bases sitting between them.

In DNA, the CDR3 is TGTGCCAGTAGCCCAGCGCAATCGTCCTACAATGAGCAGTTCTTC. Its protein product is CASSPAQSSYNEQFF. The gene calls are TRBV19 and TRBJ2-1; no clear D gene. The germline CDR1 and CDR2 sequences are LNHDA and SQIVND (reference sequence). CDR3 length equals 15 residues. V lost 6 bases, J lost 1 base, and 13 bases lay in between.

The V call is TRBV2, the J call TRBJ2-2, with D maybe TRBD1 (7 bases). Trimming removed 6 bases from V and 6 bases from J, with 17 bases in between. The CDR3 is 15 residues long. From germline, CDR1 is SNHLY and CDR2 FYNNEI. CDR3 sequence reads: CASRKEGARPGELFF. CDR3 DNA: TGTGCCAGCAGGAAGGAGGGGGCGCGGCCCGGGGAGCTGTTTTTT.

This chain joins TRBV7-9 and TRBJ2-3; 10 nucleotides line up with TRBD2. The CDR3 totals 16 residues. From germline, CDR1 is SEHNR and CDR2 FQNEAQ (reference sequence). V lost 5 bases, J lost 3 bases, and 8 bases stayed unmatched. CDR3 nucleotide sequence: TGTGCCAGCAGCCCGTTTAGCGGGAGGCGGACAGATACGCAGTATTTT. Translated: CASSPFSGRRTDTQYF.

For this clone: The identical CDR3 is also encoded by other nucleotide sequences in the sample. The J gene is TRBJ1-1, the V gene TRBV4-2; no reliable D call. The V gene's germline CDR1 is LGHNA and CDR2 YNFKEQ. This CDR3 comprises 12 residues. V lost 1 base to trimming and J lost 5 bases, with 5 bases between them. CDR3 region: CASSQVSTEAFF. The CDR3 DNA reads TGTGCCAGCAGCCAAGTTTCTACTGAAGCTTTCTTT.

The rearrangement links TRBV18 to TRBJ2-7; 9 bases align to TRBD2. J was trimmed by 4 bases and V by 3 bases; bases with no gene match: 7. This CDR3 comprises 15 residues. Germline CDR1 KGHSH, CDR2 LQKENI. The CDR3 loop reads CASSPQAGGPYEQYF. In DNA form, the CDR3 reads TGTGCCAGCTCACCCCAAGCGGGAGGACCTTACGAGCAGTACTTC.

The chain recombines TRBV24-1 with TRBJ2-1, with D maybe TRBD1 (6 bases). Between the trimmed V and J ends, which lost 2 bases and 12 bases, there was a span of 22 bases. Germline V gives CDR1 KGHDR, CDR2 SFDVKD. There are 16 residues in the CDR3. The CDR3 region is CATSDSRQGSLRGQFF. CDR3 DNA sequence: TGTGCCACCAGTGATTCCCGGCAGGGGAGTTTACGAGGGCAGTTCTTC.

V gene TRBV19 combines with J gene TRBJ1-2; D is undetermined. CDR1 and CDR2 from the germline V gene are LNHDA and SQIVND (reference sequence). The germline V and J ends were trimmed by 4 bases and 8 bases, with 14 bases remaining between them. The CDR3 totals 13 residues. The CDR3 sequence is CASSTARSEGYTF. In DNA, the CDR3 is TGTGCCAGTAGTACGGCCAGGTCTGAAGGCTACACCTTC. The full variable domain, its missing parts supplied by reference TRBV19 and TRBJ1-2, is DGGITQSPKYLFRKEGQNVTLSCEQNLNHDAMYWYRQDPGQGLRLIYYSQIVNDFQKGDIAEGYSVSREKKESFPLTVTSAQKNPTAFYLCASSTARSEGYTFGSGTRLTVV.

The gene calls are TRBV21-1 and TRBJ2-3; TRBD2 is the table's D call, not checked against the DNA. TRBV21-1 is noted as a pseudogene. The CDR3 runs to 19 residues. CDR3 amino acids: CASSTPGLETPSATDTQYF. In DNA form, the CDR3 reads TGTGCCAGCAGCACCCCGGGACTAGAGACTCCGAGTGCCACAGATACGCAGTATTTT.

The CDR3 here is CASSVDTGEDSPLHF. The CDR3 coding sequence is TGTGCCAGCAGCGTAGATACAGGGGAGGATTCACCCCTCCACTTT. This sequence joins TRBV9 and TRBJ1-6; 7 bases match TRBD1. V lost 0 bases, J lost 8 bases, and 5 bases stayed unmatched. Germline CDR1 SGDLS, CDR2 YYNGEE. This CDR3 contains 15 residues.

Here the CDR3 DNA reads TGTGCCAGCAGTTTAATCGGGGTGTACCTTAATGGCTACACCTTC. It specifies CASSLIGVYLNGYTF. This chain joins TRBV28 and TRBJ1-2; the D is unclear. Deletions cut 2 bases from V and 6 bases from J, with 16 bases between. CDR1 MDHEN and CDR2 SYDVKM come from the germline V gene. The CDR3 runs to 15 residues.

The V gene is TRBV4-3, the J gene TRBJ1-3, with a possible D match to TRBD1 (6 bases). This CDR3 region has 16 residues. V lost 3 bases and J lost 4, with 16 bases in between. CDR1 is LGHNA and CDR2 is YSLEER in the germline V gene. DNA for the CDR3: TGCGCCAGCAGCCAGGCGCCCGGGGGCGCCGGAAACACCATATATTTT. This codes for CASSQAPGGAGNTIYF.

The J gene is TRBJ2-7, the V gene TRBV7-9; 8 nucleotides agree with TRBD1. The CDR3 covers 15 residues. V lost 7 bases and J lost 3; bases outside the gene matches: 11. Germline CDR1 is SEHNR and CDR2 is FQNEAQ (reference sequence). For the CDR3, the DNA is TGTGCCAGCACCCCTCTGGGGACAGGTGACTACGAGCAGTACTTC. The encoded protein is CASTPLGTGDYEQYF. Supplemented by reference TRBV7-9 and TRBJ2-7, the full variable domain reads DTGVSQNPRHKITKRGQNVTFRCDPISEHNRLYWYRQTLGQGPEFLTYFQNEAQLEKSRLLSDRFSAERPKGSFSTLEIQRTEQGDSAMYLCASTPLGTGDYEQYFGPGTRLTVT.

This chain links TRBV7-9 with TRBJ2-1; a possible D gene is TRBD2 (6 bases). The CDR3 is made up of 18 amino acids. V was shortened by 5 bases and J by 7 bases, with 27 bases between the two germline ends. Germline CDR1 and CDR2: SEHNR and FQNEAQ (reference sequence). The CDR3 coding sequence is TGTGCCAGCAGCCCTCTTCAGTCCCGGGACTTAAGGAGGAATGAGCAGTTCTTC. Protein sequence: CASSPLQSRDLRRNEQFF.

The V call is TRBV24-1, the J call TRBJ2-1; perhaps D is TRBD1 or TRBD2 (5 bases each). In germline, CDR1 is KGHDR, CDR2 SFDVKD. The CDR3 loop spans 15 amino acids. The V gene lost 1 base and the J gene lost 8 bases, with 14 bases spanning the gap. The CDR3 loop is CATSDLGTISDEQFF. CDR3 DNA: TGTGCCACCAGTGATTTAGGGACCATATCCGATGAGCAGTTCTTC.

The chain joins TRBV5-1 to TRBJ1-1; D perhaps matches TRBD1 (6 bases). CDR3 size: 15 residues. Deletions cut 0 bases from V and 6 bases from J, with 15 bases between. CDR1 is SGHRS and CDR2 is YFSETQ in the germline V gene. For the CDR3, the DNA is TGCGCCAGCAGCTTGGCGTGGGGTGGGGGCGCTGAAGCTTTCTTT. As protein: CASSLAWGGGAEAFF. The full variable domain, with the rest looked up from reference TRBV5-1 and TRBJ1-1, is KAGVTQTPRYLIKTRGQQVTLSCSPISGHRSVSWYQQTPGQGLQFLFEYFSETQRNKGNFPGRFSGRQFSNSRSEMNVSTLELGDSALYLCASSLAWGGGAEAFFGQGTRLTVV.

The chain couples TRBV2 to TRBJ1-2; D perhaps matches TRBD1 (5 bases). Trimming cost V 7 bases and J 4 bases, with 13 bases left between them. The CDR3 spans 13 residues. Per germline, CDR1 SNHLY and CDR2 FYNNEI. CDR3 amino acids: CASTFERGYGYTF. The CDR3, as DNA: TGTGCCAGCACCTTTGAGAGGGGCTATGGCTACACCTTC. The entire variable domain, with the rest obtained from reference TRBV2 and TRBJ1-2, is as follows: EPEVTQTPSHQVTQMGQEVILRCVPISNHLYFYWYRQILGQKVEFLVSFYNNEISEKSEIFDDQFSVERPDGSNFTLKIRSTKLEDSAMYFCASTFERGYGYTFGSGTRLTVV.

The chain carries TRBV16 and TRBJ1-2; weak D call: TRBD1 (6 bases). Trimming left V 6 bases short and J 8 bases short, with 13 bases between. CDR3 length: 12 residues. Germline V gives CDR1 KGHSY, CDR2 FQNENV. The CDR3 loop reads CASSPNREGYTF. CDR3 bases: TGTGCCAGCAGTCCCAACAGGGAAGGCTACACCTTC.